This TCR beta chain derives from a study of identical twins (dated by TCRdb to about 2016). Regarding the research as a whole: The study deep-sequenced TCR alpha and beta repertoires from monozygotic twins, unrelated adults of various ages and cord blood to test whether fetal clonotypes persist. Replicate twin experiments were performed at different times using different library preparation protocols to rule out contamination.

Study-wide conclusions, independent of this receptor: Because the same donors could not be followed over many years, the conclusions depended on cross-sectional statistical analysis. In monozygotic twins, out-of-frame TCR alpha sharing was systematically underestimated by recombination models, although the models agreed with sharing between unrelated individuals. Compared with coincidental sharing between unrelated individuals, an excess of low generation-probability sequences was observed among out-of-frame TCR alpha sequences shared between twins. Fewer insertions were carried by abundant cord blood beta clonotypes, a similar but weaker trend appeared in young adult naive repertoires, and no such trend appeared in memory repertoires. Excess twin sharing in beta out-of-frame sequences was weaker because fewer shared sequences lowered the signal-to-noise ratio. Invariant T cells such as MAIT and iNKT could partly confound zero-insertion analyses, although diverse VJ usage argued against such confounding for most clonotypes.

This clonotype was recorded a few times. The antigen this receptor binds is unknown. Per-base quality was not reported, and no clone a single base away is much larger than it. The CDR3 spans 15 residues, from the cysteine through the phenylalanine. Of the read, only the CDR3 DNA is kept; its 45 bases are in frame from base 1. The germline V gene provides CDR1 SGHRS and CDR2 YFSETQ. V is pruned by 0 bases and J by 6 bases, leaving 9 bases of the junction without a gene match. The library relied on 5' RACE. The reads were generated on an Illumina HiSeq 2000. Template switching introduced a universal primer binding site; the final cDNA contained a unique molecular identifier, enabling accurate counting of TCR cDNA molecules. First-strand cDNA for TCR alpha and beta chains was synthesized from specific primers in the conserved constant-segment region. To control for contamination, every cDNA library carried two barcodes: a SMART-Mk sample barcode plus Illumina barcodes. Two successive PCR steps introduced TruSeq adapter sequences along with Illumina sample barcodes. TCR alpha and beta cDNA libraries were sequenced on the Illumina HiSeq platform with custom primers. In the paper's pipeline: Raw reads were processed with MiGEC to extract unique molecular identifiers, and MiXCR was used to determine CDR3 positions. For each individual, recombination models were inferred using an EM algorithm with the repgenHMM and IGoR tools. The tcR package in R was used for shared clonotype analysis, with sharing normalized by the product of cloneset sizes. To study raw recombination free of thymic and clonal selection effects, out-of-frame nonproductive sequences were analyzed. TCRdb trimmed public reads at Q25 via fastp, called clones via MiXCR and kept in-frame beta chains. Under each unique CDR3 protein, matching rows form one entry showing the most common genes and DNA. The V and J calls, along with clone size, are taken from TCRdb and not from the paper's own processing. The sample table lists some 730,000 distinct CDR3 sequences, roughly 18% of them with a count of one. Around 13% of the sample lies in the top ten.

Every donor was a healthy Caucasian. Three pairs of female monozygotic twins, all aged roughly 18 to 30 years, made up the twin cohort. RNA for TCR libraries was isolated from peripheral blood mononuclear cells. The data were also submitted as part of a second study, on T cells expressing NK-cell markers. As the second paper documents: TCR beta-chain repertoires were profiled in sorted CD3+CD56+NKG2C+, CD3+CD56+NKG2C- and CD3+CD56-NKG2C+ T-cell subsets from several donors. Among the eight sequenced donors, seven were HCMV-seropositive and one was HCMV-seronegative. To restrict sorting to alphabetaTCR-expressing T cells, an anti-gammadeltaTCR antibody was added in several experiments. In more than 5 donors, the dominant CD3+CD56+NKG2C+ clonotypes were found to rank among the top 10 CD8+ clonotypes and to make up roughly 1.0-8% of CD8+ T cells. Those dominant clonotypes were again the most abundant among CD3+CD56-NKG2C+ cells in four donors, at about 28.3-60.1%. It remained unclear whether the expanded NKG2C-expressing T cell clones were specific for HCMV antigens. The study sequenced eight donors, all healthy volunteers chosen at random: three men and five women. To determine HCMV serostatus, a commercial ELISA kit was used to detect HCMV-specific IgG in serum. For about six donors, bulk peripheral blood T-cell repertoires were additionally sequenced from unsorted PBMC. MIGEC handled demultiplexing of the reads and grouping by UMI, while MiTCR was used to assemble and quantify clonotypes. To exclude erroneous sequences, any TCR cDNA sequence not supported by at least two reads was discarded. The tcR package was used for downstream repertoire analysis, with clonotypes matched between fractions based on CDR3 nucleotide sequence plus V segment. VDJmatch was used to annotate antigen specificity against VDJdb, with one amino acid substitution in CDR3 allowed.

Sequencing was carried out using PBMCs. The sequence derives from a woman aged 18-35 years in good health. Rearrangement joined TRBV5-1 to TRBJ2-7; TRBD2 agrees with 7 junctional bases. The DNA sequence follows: TGCGCCAGCAGCTTGGTACCAGCGGGATTAGGCGAGCAGTACTTC. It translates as CASSLVPAGLGEQYF.